This passage covers 14 T cell receptor beta chains from one sample sequenced in a study of blood T cell repertoires in COVID-19. Here immunoSEQ multiplex PCR was the method, and the copy in TCRdb shows in-frame clones only, minus some. This sample carries tens of thousands of clones, around 88% of them seen once, and the ten largest clones take about 26%. Sequenced input: peripheral blood. The origin of the receptors is a woman of 80 years or more with acute or convalescent COVID-19.

The J gene is TRBJ1-3, the V gene TRBV2; D unclear. Germline CDR1 reads SNHLY; CDR2 reads FYNNEI. V was shortened by 6 bases and J by 4 bases, with 19 bases between the two germline ends. The CDR3 consists of 16 residues. The CDR3 nucleotides read TGTGCCAGCAGCCCACCCCCGGGGTCTCCAGGAAACACCATATATTTT. It translates to CASSPPPGSPGNTIYF. The full variable domain, with the rest looked up from reference TRBV2 and TRBJ1-3, is EPEVTQTPSHQVTQMGQEVILRCVPISNHLYFYWYRQILGQKVEFLVSFYNNEISEKSEIFDDQFSVERPDGSNFTLKIRSTKLEDSAMYFCASSPPPGSPGNTIYFGEGSWLTVV.

The chain uses TRBV19 and TRBJ2-4; D remains unclear. This CDR3 contains 12 residues. Trimming pared 1 base from V and 12 bases from J, leaving 10 bases between. The germline V gene has CDR1 LNHDA and CDR2 SQIVND (reference sequence). CDR3 region: CASSIVGLGQYF. The CDR3 region has the DNA TGTGCCAGTAGTATAGTTGGGCTGGGTCAGTACTTC.

The chain joins TRBV27 to TRBJ2-1; 11 nucleotides match TRBD2. Germline assignment: CDR1 MNHEY and CDR2 SMNVEV (reference sequence). V was pared by 2 bases and J by 6 bases, with 3 bases of the junction left unmatched. This CDR3 region has 15 residues. CDR3 sequence (DNA): TGTGCCAGCAGTTTACGTAGCGGGGGGGCCAATGAGCAGTTCTTC. As protein: CASSLRSGGANEQFF.

The rearrangement uses TRBV18 and TRBJ1-5; D perhaps matches TRBD1 (6 bases). The length of the CDR3 is 15 residues. Germline V CDR1 and CDR2: KGHSH, LQKENI. V was shortened by 6 bases and J by 3 bases, with 15 bases between the two germline ends. The CDR3 bases are TGTGCCAGCTCTCTCTTACAGGGAAACAATCAGCCCCAGCATTTT. This gives the protein CASSLLQGNNQPQHF.

The chain employs TRBV10-3 and TRBJ1-2; 10 bases are a match to TRBD1. The trim removed 3 bases at V and 8 bases at J, leaving 12 bases unmatched. In germline, CDR1 is ENHRY, CDR2 SYGVKD. CDR3 length: 16 amino acids. CDR3 bases: TGTGCCATCAGTGAAAAGTCGGGACAGGGGATGGGCGGCTACACCTTC. Its translation is CAISEKSGQGMGGYTF.

The J gene is TRBJ1-2, the V gene TRBV28, with 7 bases that match TRBD1. The CDR3 is 13 amino acids. The V gene end was trimmed by 2 bases and the J gene end by 4 bases; junction bases not matched to a gene: 1. Germline CDR1 is MDHEN and CDR2 is SYDVKM. CDR3 in amino acids: CASSLRGLYGYTF. The DNA of the CDR3 is TGTGCCAGCAGTTTAAGGGGGCTCTATGGCTACACCTTC.

The V and J genes are TRBV10-3 and TRBJ2-3; 7 bases match TRBD2. Trimming took 8 bases from V and 2 from J; bases not matched to a gene: 4. The germline V gene encodes CDR1 ENHRY and CDR2 SYGVKD. The CDR3 has 13 residues. CDR3: CAIAAGLTDTQYF. CDR3 nucleotides: TGTGCCATCGCAGCGGGACTCACAGATACGCAGTATTTT.

This sequence joins TRBV15 and TRBJ1-2; 10 bases align to TRBD1. Germline CDR1 LNHNV, CDR2 YYDKDF (reference sequence). V trimming: 5 bases; J trimming: 4 bases; junction bases outside the gene matches: 4. This CDR3 is built from 14 residues. The CDR3: CATSPTGGRYGYTF. In DNA, the CDR3 is TGTGCCACCAGCCCGACAGGGGGCCGCTATGGCTACACCTTC.

This rearrangement joins TRBV6-1 to TRBJ2-5; possibly TRBD2 for D (5 bases). CDR1 MNHNS and CDR2 SASEGT come from the germline V gene. This CDR3 comprises 18 residues. Trimming removed 0 bases at V and 5 bases at J, with 22 bases between. The CDR3 DNA sequence: TGTGCCAGCAGTGAAGCGCTTCTTGCGGGCCCAGCTCGGGAGACCCAGTACTTC. Translating gives CASSEALLAGPARETQYF.

V gene TRBV9 combines with J gene TRBJ2-1; 10 nucleotides align to TRBD2. The CDR3 runs to 16 residues. V dropped 0 bases and J dropped 7; count of bases not matched to a gene: 7. The germline gives CDR1 SGDLS, CDR2 YYNGEE. Written as DNA, the CDR3 is TGTGCCAGCAGCGTAGATGAGCGGGAGGGCTGGAATGAGCAGTTCTTC. This sequence encodes CASSVDEREGWNEQFF. The entire variable domain, with the rest obtained from reference TRBV9 and TRBJ2-1, is as follows: DSGVTQTPKHLITATGQRVTLRCSPRSGDLSVYWYQQSLDQGLQFLIQYYNGEERAKGNILERFSAQQFPDLHSELNLSSLELGDSALYFCASSVDEREGWNEQFFGPGTRLTVL.

The gene calls are TRBV3-1 (or the pseudogene TRBV3-2) and TRBJ2-5, with 15 bases lining up with TRBD2. Germline loops: CDR1 LGHDT, CDR2 YNNKEL (reference sequence). The CDR3 covers 16 residues. V shed 4 bases and J 1 base; nucleotides not matched to a gene: 1. In DNA form, the CDR3 reads TGTGCCAGCAGCCCGGGACTAGCGGGGGGCCAAGAGACCCAGTACTTC. It codes for CASSPGLAGGQETQYF.

This clone has only a few counts. Here the CDR3 DNA reads TGTGCCAGCAGCTCCGGGGAGACCCAGTACTTC. It encodes CASSSGETQYF. This chain links TRBV11-3 with TRBJ2-5; D not resolved. The CDR3 contains 11 residues. The germline CDR1 and CDR2 sequences are SGHNT and YENEEA. Trimming stripped 4 bases from V and 5 bases from J, with 5 bases between.

The chain's CDR3 is CASSQEGVANQPQHF. The CDR3 nucleotides are TGTGCCAGCAGCCAAGAAGGGGTCGCTAATCAGCCCCAGCATTTT. The chain carries TRBV3-1 (or the pseudogene TRBV3-2) and TRBJ1-5; weak D call: TRBD1 (5 bases). V was trimmed by 0 bases and J by 4 bases, leaving 10 bases between them. The CDR3 length is 15 residues. Germline V gene sequence: CDR1 LGHDT, CDR2 YNNKEL (reference sequence).

This rearrangement joins TRBV7-8 to TRBJ2-2; 7 positions match TRBD1. The germline V gene encodes CDR1 SGHVS and CDR2 FQNEAQ. The CDR3 has 17 amino acids. The J segment lost 7 bases and the V segment lost 5 bases, leaving 16 bases of the junction unmatched. CDR3 nucleotides: TGTGCCAGCAGCCAGAGCTCCAGGACAGGAATCGTCGGGGAGCTGTTTTTT. Translating gives CASSQSSRTGIVGELFF. Looking up the rest from reference TRBV7-8 and TRBJ2-2 gives the full variable domain: GAGVSQSPRYKVAKRGQDVALRCDPISGHVSLFWYQQALGQGPEFLTYFQNEAQLDKSGLPSDRFFAERPEGSVSTLKIQRTQQEDSAVYLCASSQSSRTGIVGELFFGEGSRLTVL.